A single sample is the source of the 25 T cell receptor beta chains below, sequenced in a study of regulatory T cells in long-lasting Graves disease. Building of the TCR beta libraries involved iRepertoire HTBI primers and Arm-PCR of CDR3 regions. TCRdb analysed the multiplex PCR reads with MiXCR anew, one entry per CDR3 protein. This repertoire shows under 450,000 distinct CDR3 sequences, approximately 12% found once; its top ten account for 18%. Described time point: newly diagnosed GD, antithyroid drugs for less than 3 months. There was RNA extracted from PBMCs, and the TCR library was made from it. These same records also appear under a second study, on T cells in Graves' hyperthyroidism and ophthalmopathy.

Sequences were derived from peripheral blood mononuclear cells (PBMCs), sampled at new diagnosis, from a patient treated with antithyroid drugs. The source of these receptors is a young woman with Graves disease.

The chain employs TRBV27 and TRBJ1-1; maybe TRBD1 (6 bases). Between the trimmed V and J ends, which lost 11 bases and 4 bases, there was a span of 17 bases. Germline CDR1 is MNHEY and CDR2 is SMNVEV (reference sequence). This CDR3 has 13 residues. The CDR3 DNA is TGTGCCGCGTACAGGGACCGGGGCACTGAAGCTTTCTTT. It is translated as CAAYRDRGTEAFF.

The chain couples TRBV4-3 to TRBJ2-7; 8 bases agree with TRBD1. Germline values: CDR1 LGHNA, CDR2 YSLEER. The J segment lost 6 bases and the V segment lost 0 bases, leaving 10 bases of the junction unmatched. CDR3 size: 16 residues. The CDR3 reads CASSQDFRTGTFEQYF. DNA for the CDR3: TGCGCCAGCAGCCAAGATTTTCGGACAGGGACATTCGAGCAGTACTTC.

Many counts were recorded for this clonotype. Its ends do not fully match the called genes, so a read error is possible. J is TRBJ2-5 and V is TRBV7-9; perhaps TRBD2 as D (6 bases). There are 14 residues in the CDR3. The germline gives CDR1 SEHNR, CDR2 FQNEAQ (reference sequence). The DNA of the CDR3 is TGTGCCGGCAGCTACTTAGCGGTTCAAGAGACCCAGTACTTC. Encoded protein: CAGSYLAVQETQYF.

This clonotype appeared many times. This chain joins TRBV7-9 and TRBJ2-7, with a tentative D call TRBD1 (5 bases). Trimming left V 3 bases short and J 2 bases short, with 11 bases between. Germline lookup yields CDR1 SEHNR and CDR2 FQNEAQ (reference sequence). CDR3 size: 14 residues. In DNA form, the CDR3 reads TGTGCCAGCAGCTTCCCGGACAACGCCTACGAGCAGTACTTC. Translated, it gives CASSFPDNAYEQYF. The full variable domain, in which reference TRBV7-9 and TRBJ2-7 provide the parts outside the CDR3, is DTGVSQNPRHKITKRGQNVTFRCDPISEHNRLYWYRQTLGQGPEFLTYFQNEAQLEKSRLLSDRFSAERPKGSFSTLEIQRTEQGDSAMYLCASSFPDNAYEQYFGPGTRLTVT.

With regard to this clonotype: One end of the junction fails to match germline, which may point to a read error. This sequence joins TRBV2 and TRBJ1-2, with 8 bases fitting TRBD1. The CDR3 extends over 15 amino acids. Germline V CDR1 and CDR2: SNHLY, FYNNEI. The CDR3 DNA sequence: TGTGCCAGCAGTGAAGGGGACAGGACTAACTATGGCTTCACCTTC. Translated, it gives CASSEGDRTNYGFTF.

This clonotype occurred many times. The chain carries TRBV20-1 and TRBJ1-1; 8 bases are a match to TRBD1. Per germline, CDR1 DFQATT and CDR2 SNEGSKA (reference sequence). There are 15 residues in the CDR3. After removal of 5 bases from V and 0 bases from J, the junction contained 8 bases not matched to a gene. In DNA form, the CDR3 reads TGCAGTGCTCCATCCCAGGGGGCTCTGAACACTGAAGCTTTCTTT. Translating it yields CSAPSQGALNTEAFF.

Many counts were recorded for this clonotype. The chain combines TRBV19 with TRBJ2-1; possibly TRBD2 for D (6 bases). Trimming left V 8 bases short and J 3 bases short, with 14 bases between. CDR3 length: 14 residues. Germline V gene lookup returns CDR1 LNHDA and CDR2 SQIVND (reference sequence). The CDR3 protein is CASSLRGNYNEQFF. The CDR3 DNA reads as TGTGCCAGTTCTTTGCGCGGGAACTACAATGAGCAGTTCTTC.

The sample holds many counts of this clonotype. V gene TRBV10-3 combines with J gene TRBJ2-7; TRBD1 matches at 8 bases. The CDR3 runs to 14 residues. V lost 4 bases, J lost 0 bases, and 2 bases stayed unmatched. The germline CDR1 and CDR2 sequences are ENHRY and SYGVKD. CDR3 sequence (DNA): TGTGCCATCAGTGGGACAGGGAGCTCCTACGAGCAGTACTTC. Translating it yields CAISGTGSSYEQYF.

This clonotype has ten or more counts. CDR3: CASSYFELLAETNEQFF. The DNA of the CDR3 is TGTGCCAGCAGTTATTTCGAATTGCTAGCGGAAACCAATGAGCAGTTCTTC. V usage is TRBV6-5 and J usage is TRBJ2-1; TRBD2 matches at 7 bases. Germline assignment: CDR1 MNHEY and CDR2 SVGAGI. The CDR3 runs to 17 residues. The V segment lost 3 bases and the J segment 6 bases; nucleotides outside the gene matches: 14.

In this sample, this clonotype turned up a few times. V usage is TRBV9 and J usage is TRBJ1-1, with D possibly TRBD1 on 5 matching bases. V lost 0 bases to trimming and J lost 1 base, with 7 bases between them. The CDR3 length is 14 residues. From germline, CDR1 is SGDLS and CDR2 YYNGEE. The DNA of the CDR3 is TGTGCCAGCAGCGTAGTTGGGGGGAACACTGAAGCTTTCTTT. Translating it yields CASSVVGGNTEAFF.

This clonotype has a count of ten or more. The CDR3 here is CATSRGWGGTYEQYV. The CDR3 DNA is TGTGCCACCAGCAGAGGGTGGGGCGGAACCTACGAGCAGTACGTC. This chain links TRBV15 with TRBJ2-7; possibly TRBD1 for D (5 bases). CDR1 and CDR2 from the germline V gene are LNHNV and YYDKDF (reference sequence). V dropped 1 base and J dropped 2 bases, with 12 bases sitting between them. There are 15 residues in the CDR3.

This clonotype has a count of ten or more. This chain uses TRBV12-3 or TRBV12-4 with TRBJ1-3, with 11 bases identical to TRBD1. This CDR3 is 18 amino acids long. The V gene end was trimmed by 4 bases and the J gene end by 3 bases; junction bases not matched to a gene: 11. CDR3 DNA: TGTGCCAGCAGTTCACGGACAGGGGGCGCTTGGAATGGAAACACCATATATTTT. Amino acid sequence: CASSSRTGGAWNGNTIYF.

In its sample, this clonotype was seen many times. The genes are TRBV10-3 and TRBJ2-5; no definite D call. Germline loops: CDR1 ENHRY, CDR2 SYGVKD. The CDR3 loop spans 14 amino acids. V gave up 3 bases and J gave up 1 base, with 9 bases separating them. CDR3 DNA sequence: TGTGCCATCAGTGAACCCACAGCCCAAGAGACCCAGTACTTC. Protein product: CAISEPTAQETQYF.

There are many counts of this clonotype. The CDR3 nucleotides read TGTGCCAGCAGTCCCGTGGGTGCTAATTCACCCCTCCACTTT. Its protein is CASSPVGANSPLHF. The chain is built from TRBV12-3 or TRBV12-4 and TRBJ1-6; D uncertain. V was trimmed by 5 bases and J by 6 bases, leaving 11 bases between them. CDR3 length: 14 residues.

This clonotype was seen at least ten times. J is TRBJ2-1 and V is TRBV27, with D perhaps being TRBD1 or TRBD2 (5 bases each). Per the germline V gene, CDR1 is MNHEY and CDR2 is SMNVEV (reference sequence). V was shortened by 5 bases and J by 0 bases, with 17 bases between the two germline ends. The CDR3 is 17 amino acids. The CDR3 is CASSVLGQRSSYNEQFF. The CDR3 nucleotides are TGTGCCAGCAGTGTATTGGGGCAGCGGAGCTCCTACAATGAGCAGTTCTTC.

Points on this clonotype: This clone may be a read error of a much larger clone one base away. The CDR3 nucleotides are TGTGCCAGCAGTCCCTCGGGAGTTGCTCAGTTCTTC. Protein: CASSPSGVAQFF. This chain links TRBV6-2 or TRBV6-3 with TRBJ2-1, with D possibly being TRBD2 (6 bases). This CDR3 has 12 residues. Germline loops: CDR1 MNHEY, CDR2 SVGEGT. Trimming took 5 bases from V and 13 from J, leaving 15 bases between them.

This clonotype occurred many times. The V call is TRBV5-1, the J call TRBJ2-7, with TRBD2 as a possible D gene (5 bases). V lost 4 bases and J lost 5, with 13 bases in between. Germline V gene data show CDR1 as SGHRS and CDR2 as YFSETQ. The length of the CDR3 is 13 residues. Here the CDR3 reads CASSTGNGDEQYF. The CDR3 DNA reads as TGCGCCAGCAGCACTGGCAACGGGGACGAGCAGTACTTC.

The V gene is TRBV9, the J gene TRBJ1-2, with unresolved D. The germline V and J ends were trimmed by 0 bases and 4 bases, with 10 bases remaining between them. Germline-derived CDR1 and CDR2 are SGDLS and YYNGEE. The CDR3 contains 14 residues. The CDR3 DNA follows: TGTGCCAGCAGCGTAGGGCTAGGGAGCTATGGCTACACCTTC. Its translation: CASSVGLGSYGYTF.

This clonotype has ten or more counts. The chain links TRBV6-2 or TRBV6-3 to TRBJ2-2; D is perhaps TRBD1 (6 bases). The CDR3 totals 17 residues. From germline, CDR1 is MNHEY and CDR2 SVGEGT. The ends were cut back, 2 bases at V and 0 bases at J, with 13 bases in the middle. The CDR3 nucleotides read TGTGCCAGCAGTTACGTACTTGGACAGCCGAACACCGGGGAGCTGTTTTTT. It codes for CASSYVLGQPNTGELFF.

Many counts were recorded for this clonotype. For the CDR3, the DNA is TGCAGTGCCCCTATACCCGGCTGGCGAAGGGGGGAGACCCAGTACTTC. This translates into CSAPIPGWRRGETQYF. The rearrangement links TRBV20-1 to TRBJ2-5; TRBD1 might be the D (6 bases). CDR3 length equals 16 residues. Germline CDR1 and CDR2: DFQATT and SNEGSKA (reference sequence). V lost 6 bases to trimming and J lost 5 bases, with 25 bases between them.

The genes are TRBV20-1 and TRBJ2-7, with D perhaps TRBD1 or TRBD2 (5 bases each). Per the germline V gene, CDR1 is DFQATT and CDR2 is SNEGSKA (reference sequence). The CDR3 contains 14 residues. V was clipped by 3 bases and J by 2 bases, with 14 bases between them. The CDR3 coding sequence is TGCAGTGCTAGCGTGGTTCGGGGCCCCTACGAGCAGTACTTC. Amino acids: CSASVVRGPYEQYF.

The sample holds a few counts of this clonotype. The chain couples TRBV2 to TRBJ2-5; 7 bases align to TRBD1. From germline, CDR1 is SNHLY and CDR2 FYNNEI. The CDR3 is 14 residues long. With 10 bases clipped from V and 2 bases from J, the junction kept 10 bases outside the gene matches. CDR3 nucleotide sequence: TGTGCCATCCTACAGGGGCCTTCACAAGAGACCCAGTACTTC. It translates to CAILQGPSQETQYF.

As to this clonotype: A much larger clone differs from this one at a single base, so this may be a read error. Because it lacks the conserved phenylalanine or tryptophan at the end, this CDR3 is likely a read error. The chain joins TRBV6-2 or TRBV6-3 to TRBJ1-5; TRBD1 matches at 12 bases. From germline, CDR1 is MNHEY and CDR2 SVGEGT. J gave up 6 bases and V 5 bases, and 8 bases lay outside the gene matches. The CDR3 length is 16 residues. The DNA for the CDR3 is TGTGCCAGCAGTGGACACCGGGACAGGGGGCCTCAGCCCCAGCATTAT. It is translated as CASSGHRDRGPQPQHY.

This clonotype was detected ten times or more. The chain joins TRBV6-2 or TRBV6-3 to TRBJ2-3; D is uncertain. Trimming removed 0 bases from V and 1 base from J, with 5 bases in between. The CDR3 runs 14 residues. Germline assignment: CDR1 MNHEY and CDR2 SVGEGT. CDR3 DNA sequence: TGTGCCAGCAGTTACTCCTGTTGCACAGATACGCAGTATTTT. Translation gives CASSYSCCTDTQYF.

This clonotype was detected ten times or more. The V and J genes are TRBV6-9 and TRBJ2-7; 10 nucleotides line up with TRBD1. The V gene end was trimmed by 4 bases and the J gene end by 6 bases; junction bases not matched to a gene: 15. The CDR3 has 17 residues. The V gene's germline CDR1 is MNHGY and CDR2 SVAAGI. The CDR3 spells CASSLPCRDRGTGEQYF. In DNA, the CDR3 is TGTGCCAGCAGTTTGCCATGCCGGGACAGGGGTACCGGCGAGCAGTACTTC.